This T cell receptor (beta chain) stems from a study of T cell changes during pregnancy in multiple sclerosis. Generated by immunoSEQ multiplex PCR, the TCRdb table keeps only in-frame clones and is missing some. The sample carries 40,000 to 60,000 clones, roughly nine tenths recorded once. The CDR3 has 17 amino acids. With 5 bases clipped from V and 6 bases from J, the junction kept 14 bases outside the gene matches. Germline-derived CDR1 and CDR2 are LNHDA and SQIVND (reference sequence). The chain links TRBV19 to TRBJ2-2, with 8 bases aligning to TRBD1. This sequence was found in a female donor with multiple sclerosis, enrolled in a pregnancy study. Sequenced here: CD8+ T cells from peripheral blood mononuclear cells, sampled after pregnancy. The CDR3 loop reads CASSYVGQGLASGELFF. The CDR3 region has the DNA TGTGCCAGTAGTTACGTCGGACAGGGACTCGCGTCCGGGGAGCTGTTTTTT.